The clone carrying this T cell receptor beta chain was seen only a few times. Its matching antigen is unknown. These data are taken from a study of CD8 T cells in ankylosing spondylitis. Libraries for TCR beta were made by quantitative 5'-RACE with molecular barcodes. In TCRdb, the 5' RACE reads were re-called with MiXCR into one record per CDR3 protein. The table has more than 650,000 distinct CDR3 sequences, about an eighth seen once; the top ten hold more than 0.5%. Overall study results and limits: Significant enrichment of disease-linked clones was reportedly seen in matched ankylosing spondylitis synovial fluid. Existing reports had already noted some motif variants in reactive arthritis synovial fluid and blood. What seemed typical of ankylosing spondylitis blood was a TCR beta motif built from roughly eight highly homologous variants. Disease-linked clones bore a CD8+ phenotype, appearing relatively rarely in peripheral blood.

This clonotype was sampled from a male donor with ankylosing spondylitis. Sequencing was performed on blood, either unsorted or a sorted T cell fraction (not recorded which).

CDR3 in amino acids: CASRANGENGYTF. In DNA, the CDR3 is TGTGCCAGCAGGGCAAATGGGGAAAATGGCTACACCTTC. This chain joins TRBV6-1 and TRBJ1-2, with no clear D. The CDR3 is made up of 13 amino acids. Germline V CDR1 and CDR2: MNHNS, SASEGT. The V gene lost 6 bases and the J gene lost 6 bases, with 14 bases spanning the gap.